Presented here are 23 T cell receptor beta chains from one specimen sequenced in a study of T cell repertoires in cytomegalovirus infection. No antigen is known for these receptors. One entry per CDR3 protein results from TCRdb running MiXCR on the reads. The profile shows fewer than 850,000 distinct CDR3 sequences, 25% to 30% of them singletons. The sequencing here drew on cultured CD8+ T cells from PBMCs, taken from culture after CMV antigen stimulation. These receptors originate from a human donor in good health (CMV status not recorded). Some clones in this sample may be carry-over from other donors' samples.

This clonotype was detected a few times. The J gene is TRBJ2-3, the V gene TRBV6-1; D is unclear. CDR1 and CDR2 (germline): MNHNS, SASEGT. The CDR3 is made up of 13 amino acids. Trimming cost V 4 bases and J 2 bases, with 7 bases left between them. CDR3 nucleotide sequence: TGTGCCAGCAGTGGACGACTCACAGATACGCAGTATTTT. It yields the protein CASSGRLTDTQYF.

The chain combines TRBV19 with TRBJ1-6, with D tentatively TRBD1 (6 bases). V lost 4 bases and J lost 2, with 9 bases in between. The CDR3 spans 15 residues. CDR1 and CDR2 from the germline V gene are LNHDA and SQIVND (reference sequence). CDR3: CASSTGQPYNSPLHF. DNA for the CDR3: TGTGCCAGTAGTACCGGACAGCCCTATAATTCACCCCTCCACTTT.

The chain is built from TRBV7-8 and TRBJ1-5; no firm D call. V was shortened by 2 bases and J by 3 bases, with 14 bases between the two germline ends. The germline V gene encodes CDR1 SGHVS and CDR2 FQNEAQ. This CDR3 has 16 amino acids. The CDR3 sequence: CASSLRSDRANQPQHF. As DNA, the CDR3 is TGTGCCAGCAGCTTAAGGTCCGACCGGGCCAATCAGCCCCAGCATTTT. The whole variable domain, remainder taken from reference TRBV7-8 and TRBJ1-5, is GAGVSQSPRYKVAKRGQDVALRCDPISGHVSLFWYQQALGQGPEFLTYFQNEAQLDKSGLPSDRFFAERPEGSVSTLKIQRTQQEDSAVYLCASSLRSDRANQPQHFGDGTRLSIL.

This clonotype showed up just a few times. The rearrangement uses TRBV7-9 and TRBJ2-7; 9 nucleotides match TRBD1. The CDR3 is made up of 16 amino acids. Germline V gene data show CDR1 as SEHNR and CDR2 as FQNEAQ (reference sequence). With V trimmed by 5 bases and J by 5 bases, 13 bases remained unmatched. The CDR3 spells CASSPTPGQGFDEQYF. CDR3 DNA sequence: TGTGCCAGCAGCCCTACCCCGGGACAGGGCTTCGACGAGCAGTACTTC.

The V and J genes are TRBV27 and TRBJ2-6; D remains ambiguous. This CDR3 has 14 residues. The germline V and J ends were trimmed by 2 bases and 4 bases, with 6 bases remaining between them. Germline CDR1 MNHEY, CDR2 SMNVEV (reference sequence). The CDR3 is CASSLMSGANVLTF. In DNA, the CDR3 is TGTGCCAGCAGTTTAATGTCGGGGGCCAACGTCCTGACTTTC.

This sequence joins TRBV27 and TRBJ1-1, with D perhaps matching TRBD1 (6 bases). Trimming took 4 bases from V and 6 from J, leaving 15 bases between them. The CDR3 totals 14 residues. Germline V gene lookup returns CDR1 MNHEY and CDR2 SMNVEV (reference sequence). The CDR3 loop is CASSSMMNRAEAFF. As DNA, the CDR3 is TGTGCCAGCAGTTCGATGATGAACAGGGCTGAAGCTTTCTTT.

This clonotype was counted a few times. The chain joins TRBV19 to TRBJ2-1; 10 nucleotides line up with TRBD2. The CDR3 runs to 15 residues. Germline CDR1 reads LNHDA; CDR2 reads SQIVND (reference sequence). V trimming: 7 bases; J trimming: 4 bases; junction bases outside the gene matches: 7. CDR3 amino acids: CASTVGTSVYNEQFF. The CDR3 DNA reads as TGTGCCAGTACCGTGGGGACTAGCGTGTACAATGAGCAGTTCTTC.

The V gene is TRBV20-1, the J gene TRBJ2-2, with D possibly being TRBD2 (5 bases). CDR1 and CDR2 (germline): DFQATT, SNEGSKA (reference sequence). Between the trimmed V and J ends, which lost 6 bases and 1 base, there was a span of 12 bases. The CDR3 is 14 amino acids. CDR3: CSAPEDLNTGELFF. CDR3 coding DNA: TGCAGTGCCCCGGAGGATTTGAACACCGGGGAGCTGTTTTTT.

The J gene is TRBJ2-3, the V gene TRBV7-3, with 10 bases that match TRBD2. Trimming at V came to 5 bases and at J to 2 bases, leaving 13 bases not matched to a gene. This CDR3 is 18 amino acids long. Germline CDR1 and CDR2: SGHTA and FQGTGA. The CDR3 bases are TGTGCCAGCAGCCCCGGCGAGCTAGCGGGGGACCCCACAGATACGCAGTATTTT. This codes for CASSPGELAGDPTDTQYF.

The rearrangement uses TRBV25-1 and TRBJ1-5, with TRBD1 identical over 8 bases. The CDR3 spans 14 residues. Per the germline V gene, CDR1 is MGHDK and CDR2 is SYGVNS. V was pared by 4 bases and J by 9 bases, with 8 bases of the junction left unmatched. In DNA, the CDR3 is TGTGCCAGCAGTGCGCAGGGGGCGGACCTGCCCCAGCATTTT. Protein sequence: CASSAQGADLPQHF.

V and J are TRBV6-2 or TRBV6-3 and TRBJ1-1, with 7 bases matching TRBD1. The V gene end was trimmed by 8 bases and the J gene end by 2 bases; junction bases not matched to a gene: 8. The CDR3 consists of 14 residues. Germline V gene lookup returns CDR1 MNHEY and CDR2 SVGEGT. CDR3 sequence: CASGPDRPNTEAFF. The CDR3 nucleotides are TGTGCCAGCGGCCCGGACAGGCCAAACACTGAAGCTTTCTTT.

This clonotype was picked up a small number of times. The chain recombines TRBV5-3 with TRBJ2-3, with 7 bases lining up with TRBD1. TRBV5-3 belongs to the ORF category, with a function that is uncertain. CDR3 length: 15 amino acids. V trimming: 8 bases; J trimming: 2 bases; junction bases outside the gene matches: 11. The chain's CDR3 is CASNTGTAITDTQYF. In nucleotides, the CDR3 is TGTGCCAGCAACACCGGGACAGCGATCACAGATACGCAGTATTTT.

This clonotype was seen many times. This chain links TRBV4-3 with TRBJ2-2, with TRBD2 as a possible D gene (6 bases). Germline V CDR1 and CDR2: LGHNA, YSLEER. Trimming stripped 4 bases from V and 6 bases from J, with 18 bases between. The CDR3 is 16 amino acids. This chain's CDR3 is CASSLALISGAGELFF. The CDR3 DNA is TGCGCCAGCAGCCTCGCCCTCATATCGGGAGCCGGGGAGCTGTTTTTT.

The chain recombines TRBV5-4 with TRBJ2-7; D is tentatively TRBD1 or TRBD2 (5 bases each). CDR1 SGHNT and CDR2 YYREEE come from the germline V gene (reference sequence). The CDR3 length is 14 residues. The V end was cut by 0 bases, the J end by 6 bases, with 13 bases between. The DNA of the CDR3 is TGTGCCAGCAGCTTGGCCGGGGCAGCAACCGAGCAGTACGTC. Translation gives CASSLAGAATEQYV.

The J gene is TRBJ1-1, the V gene TRBV6-1, with D unclear. Trimming left V 7 bases short and J 3 bases short, with 21 bases between. The CDR3 is 16 amino acids. Per germline, CDR1 MNHNS and CDR2 SASEGT. CDR3 sequence reads: CASIPHELGMDTEAFF. The CDR3 bases are TGTGCCAGCATCCCCCACGAGTTGGGTATGGACACTGAAGCTTTCTTT.

The V and J genes are TRBV18 and TRBJ1-5, with D hard to call. In germline, CDR1 is KGHSH, CDR2 LQKENI. CDR3 length: 14 residues. V was clipped by 0 bases and J by 4 bases, with 7 bases between them. Here the CDR3 reads CASSPPLGNQPQHF. In nucleotides, the CDR3 is TGTGCCAGCTCACCACCGTTAGGAAATCAGCCCCAGCATTTT.

V gene TRBV15 combines with J gene TRBJ1-2, with no clear D. The V gene lost 1 base and the J gene lost 4 bases, with 10 bases spanning the gap. The CDR3 length is 14 residues. In germline, CDR1 is LNHNV, CDR2 YYDKDF (reference sequence). CDR3 sequence reads: CATSRVVSSYGYTF. The CDR3, as DNA: TGTGCCACCAGCAGAGTAGTCAGTTCCTATGGCTACACCTTC.

This clonotype turned up a few times. The V gene is TRBV28, the J gene TRBJ2-3, with 9 bases matching TRBD2. The CDR3 consists of 19 residues. Germline CDR1 reads MDHEN; CDR2 reads SYDVKM. The V segment lost 3 bases and the J segment 2 bases; nucleotides outside the gene matches: 15. CDR3 region: CASSLFGQRLAGNTDTQYF. DNA for the CDR3: TGTGCCAGCAGTTTGTTTGGGCAGAGGCTAGCGGGAAACACAGATACGCAGTATTTT.

The rearrangement uses TRBV6-1 and TRBJ2-7; TRBD1 matches 9 bases. Looked up from germline, CDR1 is MNHNS and CDR2 is SASEGT. The CDR3 totals 14 residues. The junction had 9 bases not matched to a gene; V was cut back by 6 bases and J by 6 bases. CDR3 DNA sequence: TGTGCCAGCAGCATACCGGGACAGGGTGCCGAGCAGTACGTC. Translating it yields CASSIPGQGAEQYV.

This clonotype was observed a few times. This chain uses TRBV5-1 with TRBJ1-2; 8 nucleotides match TRBD1. CDR3 length: 16 residues. Germline V CDR1 and CDR2: SGHRS, YFSETQ. The V gene end was trimmed by 5 bases and the J gene end by 4 bases; junction bases not matched to a gene: 13. This chain's CDR3 is CASRPIRGPNAYGYTF. CDR3 sequence (DNA): TGCGCCAGCAGACCGATCAGGGGGCCTAACGCCTATGGCTACACCTTC.

The table lists this clonotype with many counts. The chain employs TRBV7-6 and TRBJ2-1; 10 nucleotides match TRBD2. Germline loops: CDR1 SGHVS, CDR2 FNYEAQ. V shed 0 bases, J shed 7 bases, and the junction held 6 bases outside the gene matches. The CDR3 loop spans 16 amino acids. The CDR3 sequence is CASSLAHLAGANEQFF. CDR3 DNA sequence: TGTGCCAGCAGCTTAGCCCATCTAGCGGGGGCGAATGAGCAGTTCTTC.

V and J are TRBV7-9 and TRBJ2-6; TRBD1 aligns across 11 bases. Germline values: CDR1 SEHNR, CDR2 FQNEAQ (reference sequence). This CDR3 spans 19 amino acids. The V and J ends lost 3 bases and 3 bases, in that order; junction bases with no gene match: 10. This CDR3 is CASSFRSGQGAGGANVLTF. The CDR3 region has the DNA TGTGCCAGCAGCTTCCGATCAGGACAGGGGGCGGGTGGGGCCAACGTCCTGACTTTC.

This chain connects TRBV10-1 to TRBJ1-4, with 7 bases aligning to TRBD1. V shed 4 bases, J shed 0 bases, and the junction held 2 bases outside the gene matches. CDR3 length: 15 amino acids. CDR1 is WNHNN and CDR2 is SYGVQD in the germline V gene (reference sequence). This chain's CDR3 is CASSGGTATNEKLFF. The CDR3 coding sequence is TGCGCCAGCAGTGGAGGGACAGCAACTAATGAAAAACTGTTTTTT.